These 29 T cell receptor beta chains share one sample of origin, sequenced in a study of human thymus T cells. Libraries were prepared by immunoSEQ multiplex PCR; TCRdb keeps only in-frame clonotypes and omits some of them. This table has 55,000 to 70,000 clones, 94% appearing once. Material: blood. Source of these receptors: a boy younger than two with a congenital heart defect but otherwise immunologically healthy.

The V call is TRBV6-6, the J call TRBJ1-1; TRBD1 matches at 7 bases. There are 12 residues in the CDR3. Germline CDR1 and CDR2: MNHNY and SVGAGI (reference sequence). V was pared by 4 bases and J by 7 bases, with 3 bases of the junction left unmatched. In DNA form, the CDR3 reads TGTGCCAGCAGTTTCCGGGACAGTGAAGCTTTCTTT. As protein: CASSFRDSEAFF.

V usage is TRBV2 and J usage is TRBJ2-7; tentatively, D is TRBD2 (5 bases). V dropped 6 bases and J dropped 3 bases, with 21 bases sitting between them. CDR1 and CDR2 from the germline V gene are SNHLY and FYNNEI. The CDR3 is 16 residues long. In nucleotides, the CDR3 is TGTGCCAGCAGCGGTCAGGCACGCGGGCGTAGCTACGAGCAGTACTTC. It yields the protein CASSGQARGRSYEQYF.

The chain links TRBV7-9 to TRBJ2-6; weak D call: TRBD2 (5 bases). Germline assignment: CDR1 SEHNR and CDR2 FQNEAQ (reference sequence). Trimming took off 3 bases at V and 0 bases at J, with 9 bases between the two ends. The CDR3 is made up of 16 amino acids. In nucleotides, the CDR3 is TGTGCCAGCAGCTTTGGACTCATCTCTGGGGCCAACGTCCTGACTTTC. Translating it yields CASSFGLISGANVLTF.

This chain uses TRBV10-3 with TRBJ2-1; D perhaps matches TRBD2 (5 bases). The CDR3 contains 14 residues. Trimming shortened V by 10 bases and J by 0 bases, and 13 bases separated the two germline ends. Per the germline V gene, CDR1 is ENHRY and CDR2 is SYGVKD. The CDR3 loop is CATRDQLSYNEQFF. DNA of the CDR3: TGTGCCACCCGGGATCAACTCTCCTACAATGAGCAGTTCTTC.

The V gene is TRBV7-2, the J gene TRBJ2-5; 9 bases are shared with TRBD2. The ends lost 0 bases at V and 5 bases at J; junction bases unmatched: 7. The CDR3 is 16 amino acids. Germline V gene lookup returns CDR1 SGHTA and CDR2 FQGNSA. The CDR3: CASSLASGGYGETQYF. As DNA, the CDR3 is TGTGCCAGCAGCTTAGCTAGCGGGGGTTACGGCGAGACCCAGTACTTC.

This chain uses TRBV6-4 with TRBJ1-2, with D uncertain. Trimming shortened V by 2 bases and J by 4 bases, and 2 bases separated the two germline ends. The germline V gene encodes CDR1 MRHNA and CDR2 SNTAGT. The CDR3 consists of 11 residues. This CDR3 reads CASSDSYGYTF. Written as DNA, the CDR3 is TGTGCCAGCAGTGACAGCTATGGCTACACCTTC.

This chain joins TRBV11-2 and TRBJ2-7, with 8 bases that match TRBD1. Germline lookup yields CDR1 SGHAT and CDR2 FQNNGV. V dropped 4 bases and J dropped 0; count of bases not matched to a gene: 11. The CDR3 totals 17 residues. CDR3 bases: TGTGCCAGCAGCTCAACCCAGGGGGCTAGGAGCTCCTACGAGCAGTACTTC. Translating it yields CASSSTQGARSSYEQYF.

This chain links TRBV10-3 with TRBJ1-2, with TRBD1 identical over 8 bases. The J segment lost 5 bases and the V segment lost 7 bases, leaving 9 bases of the junction unmatched. Germline CDR1 is ENHRY and CDR2 is SYGVKD. The CDR3 sequence is 14 residues long. CDR3 bases: TGTGCCATCAATCCGGGACAGGTGTTATATGGCTACACCTTC. It encodes CAINPGQVLYGYTF.

The V gene is TRBV5-1, the J gene TRBJ1-1; maybe TRBD1 (5 bases). V was trimmed by 2 bases and J by 0 bases, leaving 5 bases between them. The germline V gene has CDR1 SGHRS and CDR2 YFSETQ. The CDR3 has 13 residues. The CDR3 region is CASSLGVNTEAFF. CDR3 nucleotides: TGCGCCAGCAGCTTAGGGGTGAACACTGAAGCTTTCTTT.

This chain connects TRBV2 to TRBJ2-3; 10 nucleotides align to TRBD1. Germline values: CDR1 SNHLY, CDR2 FYNNEI. V lost 7 bases and J lost 5; bases outside the gene matches: 9. This CDR3 contains 15 residues. The CDR3 loop reads CASNPDRGRGDTQYF. The CDR3 DNA is TGTGCCAGCAATCCCGACAGGGGGCGAGGAGATACGCAGTATTTT.

V and J are TRBV11-2 and TRBJ1-1; D is unresolved. The CDR3 has 14 residues. V gave up 5 bases and J gave up 1 base, with 11 bases separating them. Germline V gene data show CDR1 as SGHAT and CDR2 as FQNNGV. CDR3 bases: TGTGCCAGCAGCCCACAGCTTACGAACACTGAAGCTTTCTTT. Its translation: CASSPQLTNTEAFF.

The chain combines TRBV28 with TRBJ2-7; tentatively, D is TRBD1 or TRBD2 (5 bases each). The germline V and J ends were trimmed by 1 base and 3 bases, with 10 bases remaining between them. The germline V gene encodes CDR1 MDHEN and CDR2 SYDVKM. The CDR3 is made up of 14 amino acids. The CDR3 here is CASSLSGRGYEQYF. CDR3 coding DNA: TGTGCCAGCAGTTTATCAGGGAGAGGCTACGAGCAGTACTTC. The entire variable domain, with the rest obtained from reference TRBV28 and TRBJ2-7, is as follows: DVKVTQSSRYLVKRTGEKVFLECVQDMDHENMFWYRQDPGLGLRLIYFSYDVKMKEKGDIPEGYSVSREKKERFSLILESASTNQTSMYLCASSLSGRGYEQYFGPGTRLTVT.

The rearrangement joins TRBV14 to TRBJ2-2; TRBD1 aligns across 8 bases. With V trimmed by 6 bases and J by 6 bases, 6 bases remained unmatched. Germline V gene data show CDR1 as SGHDN and CDR2 as FVKESK. This CDR3 is 14 amino acids long. In DNA form, the CDR3 reads TGTGCCAGCAGGGCAGGGGGCGTTCCCGGGGAGCTGTTTTTT. Amino acids: CASRAGGVPGELFF.

The V gene is TRBV4-3, the J gene TRBJ2-2; weak D call: TRBD2 (5 bases). CDR1 and CDR2 (germline): LGHNA, YSLEER. V was trimmed by 0 bases and J by 13 bases, leaving 12 bases between them. The CDR3 extends over 13 amino acids. CDR3 nucleotide sequence: TGCGCCAGCAGCCAAGATTCCCTAGCAGTGCTGTTTTTT. Its translation is CASSQDSLAVLFF.

The gene calls are TRBV9 and TRBJ2-1, with 7 positions matching TRBD2. Germline assignment: CDR1 SGDLS and CDR2 YYNGEE. CDR3 length: 14 amino acids. V lost 3 bases to trimming and J lost 0 bases; unmatched junction nucleotides: 0. The CDR3 nucleotides are TGTGCCAGCAGCGGGACTAGCTCCTACAATGAGCAGTTCTTC. Protein sequence: CASSGTSSYNEQFF.

The chain joins TRBV5-1 to TRBJ2-3; D perhaps matches TRBD2 (6 bases). The CDR3 runs to 16 residues. Trimming removed 7 bases from V and 1 base from J, with 19 bases in between. The germline CDR1 and CDR2 sequences are SGHRS and YFSETQ. The CDR3 loop reads CASPSGWRGRTDTQYF. CDR3 DNA: TGCGCCAGCCCCTCGGGCTGGCGGGGCCGCACAGATACGCAGTATTTT.

CDR3 coding DNA: TGTGCCAGCAGCACCCGGGTGACCTACGAGCAGTACTTC. Its protein is CASSTRVTYEQYF. This chain uses TRBV7-9 with TRBJ2-7; D gene uncertain. From germline, CDR1 is SEHNR and CDR2 FQNEAQ (reference sequence). The CDR3 has 13 residues. Trimming stripped 5 bases from V and 2 bases from J, with 10 bases between.

The genes are TRBV7-2 and TRBJ2-7; 9 nucleotides match TRBD1. The CDR3 length is 14 residues. Losses at the gene ends were 5 bases for V and 4 bases for J; bases not matched to a gene: 6. Germline CDR1 SGHTA, CDR2 FQGNSA. The CDR3 is CASSPLQGAYEQYF. CDR3 DNA sequence: TGTGCCAGCAGCCCCTTACAGGGGGCTTACGAGCAGTACTTC.

This clone has a handful of counts. The chain joins TRBV27 to TRBJ2-7; tentatively, D is TRBD1 (6 bases). Per germline, CDR1 MNHEY and CDR2 SMNVEV (reference sequence). The germline V and J ends were trimmed by 3 bases and 0 bases, with 9 bases remaining between them. The CDR3 extends over 14 amino acids. CDR3 protein: CASSFTGSSYEQYF. Here the CDR3 DNA reads TGTGCCAGCAGTTTCACAGGGAGCTCCTACGAGCAGTACTTC.

This clone was recorded once. The chain uses TRBV7-2 and TRBJ1-1, with D unresolved. Germline V CDR1 and CDR2: SGHTA, FQGNSA. CDR3 length: 17 residues. Trimming removed 2 bases from V and 0 bases from J, with 16 bases in between. The CDR3, as DNA: TGTGCCAGCAGCTTAATGGGAGGGCCAGAGTTGAACACTGAAGCTTTCTTT. Its protein is CASSLMGGPELNTEAFF.

This rearrangement joins TRBV2 to TRBJ2-3, with D maybe TRBD1 (5 bases). Trimming cost V 2 bases and J 5 bases, with 5 bases left between them. The CDR3 is 12 residues long. CDR1 and CDR2 from the germline V gene are SNHLY and FYNNEI. As DNA, the CDR3 is TGTGCCAGCAGTGAAACAGGAGATACGCAGTATTTT. Translated, it gives CASSETGDTQYF.

This sequence joins TRBV5-1 and TRBJ2-3; 7 nucleotides match TRBD2. V dropped 2 bases and J dropped 3; count of bases not matched to a gene: 6. Germline V gene lookup returns CDR1 SGHRS and CDR2 YFSETQ. The CDR3 is 15 residues long. The DNA for the CDR3 is TGCGCCAGCAGCTTTCAGAACGGGAGGACAGATACGCAGTATTTT. Residues: CASSFQNGRTDTQYF.

The V gene is TRBV7-2, the J gene TRBJ1-5, with D perhaps matching TRBD1 (6 bases). The germline gives CDR1 SGHTA, CDR2 FQGNSA. The CDR3 is 14 amino acids. Trimming took off 4 bases at V and 2 bases at J, with 9 bases between the two ends. The CDR3 coding sequence is TGTGCCAGCAGCTCCAGACAGGGCAATCAGCCCCAGCATTTT. It specifies CASSSRQGNQPQHF.

This clone came up once. The V call is TRBV4-3, the J call TRBJ1-6, with 9 positions matching TRBD1. CDR1 and CDR2 from the germline V gene are LGHNA and YSLEER. The length of the CDR3 is 16 residues. V lost 1 base, J lost 7 bases, and 5 bases stayed unmatched. The CDR3 reads CASSQGQGQGNSPLHF. As DNA, the CDR3 is TGCGCCAGCAGCCAAGGCCAGGGACAGGGAAATTCACCCCTCCACTTT.

The count of this clone is one. The rearrangement joins TRBV27 to TRBJ2-3, with D uncertain. With 4 bases removed from V and 4 bases from J, the gap between germline ends came to 9 bases. CDR3 length: 13 residues. Looked up from germline, CDR1 is MNHEY and CDR2 is SMNVEV (reference sequence). The CDR3, as DNA: TGTGCCAGCAGTTACTTTTCGTCAGATACGCAGTATTTT. Its protein product is CASSYFSSDTQYF.

The chain carries TRBV5-1 and TRBJ2-7; D is unresolved. With 0 bases removed from V and 3 bases from J, the gap between germline ends came to 7 bases. CDR1 is SGHRS, CDR2 YFSETQ, per germline. This CDR3 has 13 residues. Here the CDR3 DNA reads TGCGCCAGCAGCTTGGCGTCAGTCTACGAGCAGTACTTC. This encodes CASSLASVYEQYF.

This clone has just one count. The CDR3 here is CATRTARWTDQPQHF. CDR3 coding DNA: TGTGCCACCCGGACAGCAAGGTGGACCGATCAGCCCCAGCATTTT. The rearrangement uses TRBV6-4 and TRBJ1-5; D possibly corresponds to TRBD1 (6 bases). CDR3 length equals 15 residues. Germline CDR1 MRHNA, CDR2 SNTAGT. The V and J ends lost 10 bases and 5 bases respectively, with 21 bases between them.

The sample holds a few counts of this clone. Here the CDR3 DNA reads TGTGCCAGCAGTGAACAGGGTGAGGCACCAGATACGCAGTATTTT. This codes for CASSEQGEAPDTQYF. V usage is TRBV6-1 and J usage is TRBJ2-3, with D possibly matching TRBD1 (5 bases). Looked up from germline, CDR1 is MNHNS and CDR2 is SASEGT. CDR3 size: 15 residues. V was pared by 2 bases and J by 4 bases, with 13 bases between.

This chain links TRBV5-4 with TRBJ2-1; 7 bases line up with TRBD1. This CDR3 contains 13 residues. CDR1 is SGHNT and CDR2 is YYREEE in the germline V gene (reference sequence). The V gene end was trimmed by 0 bases and the J gene end by 6 bases; junction bases not matched to a gene: 0. The CDR3 sequence: CASSLAGGNEQFF. The CDR3 DNA reads as TGTGCCAGCAGCTTGGCAGGGGGCAATGAGCAGTTCTTC.